This TCR beta chain was retrieved from a study of T cell changes during pregnancy in multiple sclerosis. Only in-frame clones appear in the TCRdb table, and some are missing; sequencing was by immunoSEQ multiplex PCR. The sample comprises approximately 88,000 clones, 90% to 95% of which are singletons, and around 1.1% rests with the top ten. This clone was seen only a few times. This TCR came from a female donor with multiple sclerosis, enrolled in a pregnancy study. This specimen was peripheral blood, taken in the second trimester of pregnancy.

The chain's CDR3 is CSVTDQGEAFF. DNA of the CDR3: TGCAGCGTAACAGACCAGGGGGAAGCTTTCTTT. The chain carries TRBV29-1 and TRBJ1-1; tentatively, D is TRBD1 (6 bases). The CDR3 is 11 residues long. CDR1 and CDR2 (germline): SQVTM, ANQGSEA. Between the trimmed V and J ends, which lost 6 bases and 8 bases, there was a span of 13 bases.